A selection of T cell receptor beta chains follows, all from one sample in a study of STAT3 mutations in large granular lymphocyte leukemia. TCRdb's copy holds only in-frame clones and misses some; the assay was immunoSEQ multiplex PCR. This sample has under 2,000 clones; more than 85% occur once, and the top ten carry 14% to 15%. Sequenced input: peripheral blood mononuclear cells. The receptors stem from a woman aged 40 to 50 with T-cell large granular lymphocyte leukemia. Some clones in this sample may be carry-over from other donors' samples. The CDR3 runs from the conserved cysteine through the conserved F or W. The order of the fields is D gene, J gene, clone size, V gene, CDR3 DNA, CDR3 protein. The D gene is left open where the match is weak. Size values are once, few and many counts, or a class for expanded clones, and some rows have none.

D: TRBD1
J: TRBJ2-7
size: NA
V: TRBV18
DNA: TGTGCCAGCTCACAAAGGGACAGTTCCTACGAGCAGTACTTC
CDR3: CASSQRDSSYEQYF

D: NA
J: TRBJ2-5
size: NA
V: TRBV6-1
DNA: TGTGCCAGCGTCCGGACGCTGGGGGAGACCCAGTACTTC
CDR3: CASVRTLGETQYF

D: NA
J: TRBJ1-3
size: NA
V: TRBV5-1
DNA: TGCGCCAGCAGCTTAGCAGGAGGGCATTTTGGAAACACCATATATTTT
CDR3: CASSLAGGHFGNTIYF

D: NA
J: TRBJ2-1
size: NA
V: TRBV5-4
DNA: TGTGCCAGCAGGCGGGACCAAGAGGCCAATGAGCAGTTCTTC
CDR3: CASRRDQEANEQFF

D: NA
J: TRBJ1-2
size: NA
V: TRBV18
DNA: TGTGCCAGCTCACCACCGGCCAGGGAAAACTATGGCTACACCTTC
CDR3: CASSPPARENYGYTF

D: NA
J: TRBJ1-6
size: NA
V: TRBV7-8
DNA: TGTGCCAGCAGCTTAGAGGCAGGGCCCACCTATAATTCACCCCTCCACTTT
CDR3: CASSLEAGPTYNSPLHF

D: NA
J: TRBJ1-1
size: NA
V: TRBV19
DNA: TGTGCCAGTAGTCCCCAGGGGCGGATGAACACTGAAGCTTTCTTT
CDR3: CASSPQGRMNTEAFF

D: TRBD1
J: TRBJ2-7
size: NA
V: TRBV4-3
DNA: TGCGCCAGCAGCCAAGAATCAGGACAGGCGACCTACGAGCAGTACTTC
CDR3: CASSQESGQATYEQYF

D: NA
J: TRBJ1-3
size: NA
V: TRBV5-1
DNA: TGCGCCAGCAGCGTATCCGGGACGGGCTCTGGAAACACCATATATTTT
CDR3: CASSVSGTGSGNTIYF

D: NA
J: TRBJ1-4
size: NA
V: TRBV6-5
DNA: TGTGCCAGCAGCCCCGCCACCTTGGGGGGAAAACTGTTTTTT
CDR3: CASSPATLGGKLFF

D: NA
J: TRBJ1-5
size: NA
V: TRBV4-3
DNA: TGCGCCAGCAGCCAAGATGTAGGCGGGCTTCGGCCCCAGCATTTT
CDR3: CASSQDVGGLRPQHF

D: NA
J: TRBJ2-1
size: NA
V: TRBV4-2
DNA: TGTGCCAGCAGCCAAGATCCACAGTCTTTAGGGGATGAGCAGTTCTTC
CDR3: CASSQDPQSLGDEQFF

D: NA
J: TRBJ1-2
size: NA
V: TRBV7-2
DNA: TGTGCCAGCAGCTTAGACCCAGGGTTGCCCGGCTACACCTTC
CDR3: CASSLDPGLPGYTF

D: TRBD2
J: TRBJ2-7
size: NA
V: TRBV30
DNA: TGTGCCGGATCCGGGACTAGGGTGGGCGAGCAGTACTTC
CDR3: CAGSGTRVGEQYF

D: NA
J: TRBJ1-1
size: NA
V: TRBV13
DNA: TGTGCCAGCAGCTCCACTCGAGGAACGGGACTTATGAACACTGAAGCTTTCTTT
CDR3: CASSSTRGTGLMNTEAFF

D: NA
J: TRBJ1-5
size: NA
V: TRBV18
DNA: TGTGCCAGCTCACAGGCAGAGGGAAGCAATCAGCCCCAGCATTTT
CDR3: CASSQAEGSNQPQHF

D: NA
J: TRBJ1-1
size: NA
V: TRBV7-9
DNA: TGTGCCAGCAGCCAACTATCTAGCAGGGAGAACACTGAAGCTTTCTTT
CDR3: CASSQLSSRENTEAFF

D: TRBD1
J: TRBJ1-2
size: NA
V: TRBV10-3
DNA: TGTGCCATCAGTGAGCACACAGGGGACTATGGCTACACCTTC
CDR3: CAISEHTGDYGYTF

D: TRBD2
J: TRBJ2-7
size: once
V: TRBV30
DNA: TGTGCCTGGAGTGAAGGAGGACTAGCTCGGACAAGAGGGCTGTACTTC
CDR3: CAWSEGGLARTRGLYF